The 19 T cell receptor beta chains in this list originate from one sample, sequenced in a study of blood T cell repertoires in COVID-19. This table comes from immunoSEQ multiplex PCR, and its TCRdb copy is limited to in-frame clones, with some not included. The data hold under 200,000 clones, with around nine tenths observed a single time. The sequenced material came from peripheral blood. These receptor sequences come from a woman of 80 years or more with COVID-19, enrolled during active disease.

The rearrangement uses TRBV9 and TRBJ2-2; D uncertain. Germline V gives CDR1 SGDLS, CDR2 YYNGEE. This CDR3 spans 12 amino acids. V was cut by 4 bases and J by 3 bases, with 4 bases left in between. The CDR3 region is CASSLYTGELFF. CDR3 nucleotide sequence: TGTGCCAGCAGCCTTTACACCGGGGAGCTGTTTTTT.

This chain links TRBV6-2 or TRBV6-3 with TRBJ2-7; 12 bases fit TRBD1. CDR3 size: 15 residues. Trimming cost V 3 bases and J 4 bases; bases outside gene matches: 4. Germline V gene sequence: CDR1 MNHEY, CDR2 SVGEGT. The CDR3 reads CASSYLGQGAYEQYF. CDR3 DNA: TGTGCCAGCAGTTATTTGGGACAGGGGGCGTACGAGCAGTACTTC.

The chain couples TRBV7-8 to TRBJ2-5; maybe TRBD2 (6 bases). The germline V gene encodes CDR1 SGHVS and CDR2 FQNEAQ. The CDR3 extends over 15 amino acids. The V and J ends lost 4 bases and 5 bases respectively, with 17 bases between them. Here the CDR3 DNA reads TGTGCCAGCAGCTCCAATCTAGCGTCCCGGGAGACCCAGTACTTC. This codes for CASSSNLASRETQYF.

The CDR3 coding sequence is TGTGCCAGCAGGGACTCTAGGAGCTCCTACGAGCAGTACTTC. Its protein product is CASRDSRSSYEQYF. V is TRBV6-5 and J is TRBJ2-7; D might be TRBD2 (5 bases). The CDR3 is 14 residues long. Between the trimmed V and J ends, which lost 6 bases and 0 bases, there was a span of 12 bases. Germline values: CDR1 MNHEY, CDR2 SVGAGI.

The chain links TRBV13 to TRBJ2-1; maybe TRBD2 (6 bases). Trimming took 7 bases from V and 0 from J, leaving 19 bases between them. The CDR3 extends over 17 amino acids. Germline CDR1 reads PRHDT; CDR2 reads FYEKMQ (reference sequence). Here the CDR3 DNA reads TGTGCCAGCACCATAGACGCGGGGAGGAGCTCCTACAATGAGCAGTTCTTC. It encodes CASTIDAGRSSYNEQFF.

To note about this clone: Other nucleotide sequences in the sample specify the same CDR3. As DNA, the CDR3 is TGCGCCAGCAGCTTGGCCGGAGGGAGCACCGGGGAGCTGTTTTTT. Its protein is CASSLAGGSTGELFF. J is TRBJ2-2 and V is TRBV5-1, with D possibly being TRBD2 (6 bases). The germline gives CDR1 SGHRS, CDR2 YFSETQ. The CDR3 has 15 residues. V lost 0 bases and J 4 bases, leaving 10 bases between the germline ends. Full variable domain (rest looked up from reference TRBV5-1 and TRBJ2-2): KAGVTQTPRYLIKTRGQQVTLSCSPISGHRSVSWYQQTPGQGLQFLFEYFSETQRNKGNFPGRFSGRQFSNSRSEMNVSTLELGDSALYLCASSLAGGSTGELFFGEGSRLTVL.

The gene calls are TRBV9 and TRBJ2-7, with 8 bases lining up with TRBD2. Per the germline V gene, CDR1 is SGDLS and CDR2 is YYNGEE. Trimming took 4 bases from V and 3 from J; bases not matched to a gene: 12. This CDR3 is built from 16 residues. The CDR3 nucleotides read TGTGCCAGCAGCTCCGAGGGGACTAGGGTTATCTACGAGCAGTACTTC. This codes for CASSSEGTRVIYEQYF.

This clone was detected a few times. The V call is TRBV12-3 or TRBV12-4, the J call TRBJ2-3, with D maybe TRBD1 (6 bases). V shed 5 bases and J shed 4 bases, with 7 bases lying between them. The CDR3 runs 12 residues. CDR3 amino acids: CASSTGPDTQYF. For the CDR3, the DNA is TGTGCCAGCAGTACAGGGCCAGATACGCAGTATTTT.

DNA of the CDR3: TGTGCCACCTTATCCTACCGGGGATATCTAGCGGGAGGTCAGGAGACCCAGTACTTC. Protein product: CATLSYRGYLAGGQETQYF. The V gene is TRBV24-1, the J gene TRBJ2-5; 11 nucleotides line up with TRBD2. V lost 9 bases, J lost 5 bases, and 22 bases stayed unmatched. The CDR3 extends over 19 amino acids. Per germline, CDR1 KGHDR and CDR2 SFDVKD.

This clone appeared once. V and J are TRBV5-4 and TRBJ1-2; 8 bases match TRBD1. Losses at the gene ends were 4 bases for V and 5 bases for J; bases not matched to a gene: 7. Germline loops: CDR1 SGHNT, CDR2 YYREEE (reference sequence). CDR3 length: 14 amino acids. The CDR3 loop is CASSPDREEYGYTF. CDR3 nucleotide sequence: TGTGCCAGCAGCCCGGACAGGGAGGAGTATGGCTACACCTTC.

This clone was recorded once. The rearrangement uses TRBV6-6 and TRBJ1-4; the D gene is possibly TRBD1 (5 bases). The germline V gene has CDR1 MNHNY and CDR2 SVGAGI (reference sequence). Trimming pared 7 bases from V and 8 bases from J, leaving 17 bases between. The CDR3 covers 14 residues. The CDR3 region is CASNNQGVREKLFF. The CDR3 DNA reads TGTGCCAGCAACAATCAGGGCGTTAGAGAAAAACTGTTTTTT.

The chain carries TRBV7-9 and TRBJ1-3; perhaps TRBD1 as D (5 bases). Trimming cost V 8 bases and J 1 base, with 9 bases left between them. CDR3 length: 13 residues. CDR1 and CDR2 from the germline V gene are SEHNR and FQNEAQ (reference sequence). The DNA of the CDR3 is TGTGCCAGCGGATCAGGGTCTGGAAACACCATATATTTT. It encodes CASGSGSGNTIYF.

J is TRBJ2-7 and V is TRBV9; 7 nucleotides match TRBD1. The V gene's germline CDR1 is SGDLS and CDR2 YYNGEE. This CDR3 comprises 13 residues. Trimming removed 1 base from V and 7 bases from J; junction bases left unmatched: 5. The CDR3 spells CASSVTGAGEQYF. In nucleotides, the CDR3 is TGTGCCAGCAGCGTAACAGGGGCTGGGGAGCAGTACTTC.

This clone was seen only once. The V and J genes are TRBV6-2 or TRBV6-3 and TRBJ1-1, with 7 bases matching TRBD1. The V gene end was trimmed by 6 bases and the J gene end by 0 bases; junction bases not matched to a gene: 7. The CDR3 sequence is 15 residues long. CDR1 is MNHEY and CDR2 is SVGEGT in the germline V gene. The CDR3 coding sequence is TGTGCCAGCAGCCCCTGGCAGGGGGTGAACACTGAAGCTTTCTTT. Protein product: CASSPWQGVNTEAFF.

This clone was seen once. V usage is TRBV29-1 and J usage is TRBJ1-2; D gene ambiguous. The CDR3 extends over 13 amino acids. The germline V and J ends were trimmed by 6 bases and 4 bases, with 15 bases remaining between them. Germline V gene data show CDR1 as SQVTM and CDR2 as ANQGSEA. CDR3 protein: CSVTGSATYGYTF. CDR3 DNA sequence: TGCAGCGTGACGGGTTCCGCTACCTATGGCTACACCTTC.

This chain joins TRBV28 and TRBJ1-2; D remains ambiguous. The CDR3 is made up of 14 amino acids. Germline CDR1 and CDR2: MDHEN and SYDVKM. V was trimmed by 4 bases and J by 1 base, leaving 10 bases between them. The CDR3 DNA follows: TGTGCCAGCAGTTCGGCAGGAGGTAACTATGGCTACACCTTC. Translating gives CASSSAGGNYGYTF.

This clone was counted between two and nine times. The CDR3, as DNA: TGTGCCAGCGCCCTAAACCGGGTCAATCAGCCCCAGCATTTT. Its protein is CASALNRVNQPQHF. V usage is TRBV7-3 and J usage is TRBJ1-5; D not resolved. V lost 8 bases to trimming and J lost 3 bases, with 14 bases between them. There are 14 residues in the CDR3. In germline, CDR1 is SGHTA, CDR2 FQGTGA.

This clone was found once. This chain uses TRBV19 with TRBJ1-4; D might be TRBD1 (5 bases). V was pared by 7 bases and J by 8 bases, with 11 bases between. CDR3 length: 12 amino acids. Germline V gives CDR1 LNHDA, CDR2 SQIVND (reference sequence). The CDR3 spells CASTGFGEKLFF. CDR3 nucleotide sequence: TGTGCCAGTACAGGGTTCGGAGAAAAACTGTTTTTT.

The rearrangement joins TRBV7-2 to TRBJ2-1, with 8 nucleotides matching TRBD2. This CDR3 is built from 15 residues. CDR1 and CDR2 (germline): SGHTA, FQGNSA. Germline trimming cut 1 base from V and 2 bases from J; bases unmatched to any gene: 1. For the CDR3, the DNA is TGTGCCAGCAGCTTAGGCGGGAGGCCCTACAATGAGCAGTTCTTC. Protein: CASSLGGRPYNEQFF. The full variable domain, its missing parts supplied by reference TRBV7-2 and TRBJ2-1, is GAGVSQSPSNKVTEKGKDVELRCDPISGHTALYWYRQSLGQGLEFLIYFQGNSAPDKSGLPSDRFSAERTGGSVSTLTIQRTQQEDSAVYLCASSLGGRPYNEQFFGPGTRLTVL.